A selection of T cell receptor beta chains follows, all from one sample in a study of shared clonotypes between healthy human individuals. Sequencing was performed with immunoSEQ multiplex PCR; in TCRdb, only in-frame clones are kept and a portion is missing. In the table there are millions of clones, 95% of which are singletons. The sequencing input was naive CD4+ T cells sorted from blood. The receptor set was obtained from a man aged 18-30 years in good health. CDR3s include the opening cysteine and the closing phenylalanine or tryptophan. A D gene is named only where the DNA matches it firmly. Not all rows give a size; the values are once, few, many and, for expanded clones, a class.

abundance: -; d_gene: -; j_gene: TRBJ2-7; v_gene: TRBV5-1; CDR3nt: TGCGCCAGCAGCTCGGGTGCGGACGAGCAGTACTTC; CDR3aa: CASSSGADEQYF
abundance: -; d_gene: TRBD1; j_gene: TRBJ2-3; v_gene: TRBV7-2; CDR3nt: TGTGCCAGCAGCTTACCGGGACAGGGAACAGATACGCAGTATTTT; CDR3aa: CASSLPGQGTDTQYF
abundance: -; d_gene: -; j_gene: TRBJ2-1; v_gene: TRBV5-3; CDR3nt: TGTGCCAGAAACCCTGGGGCCTACGATGAGCAGTTCTTC; CDR3aa: CARNPGAYDEQFF
abundance: -; d_gene: TRBD1; j_gene: TRBJ2-5; v_gene: TRBV7-2; CDR3nt: TGTGCCAGCAGCTCGGGGACAGGGGTTTCAGAGACCCAGTACTTC; CDR3aa: CASSSGTGVSETQYF
abundance: -; d_gene: -; j_gene: TRBJ2-2; v_gene: TRBV11-3; CDR3nt: TGTGCCAGCAGCTTAGATCTTCCGATCGGGGCCGCGAACACCGGGGAGCTGTTTTTT; CDR3aa: CASSLDLPIGAANTGELFF
abundance: -; d_gene: -; j_gene: TRBJ1-2; v_gene: TRBV5-8; CDR3nt: TGTGCCAGCAGCTTGGGGCAGGGATGGAATGGCTACACCTTC; CDR3aa: CASSLGQGWNGYTF
abundance: -; d_gene: -; j_gene: TRBJ1-1; v_gene: TRBV6-6; CDR3nt: TGTGCCAGCAGACCTCCTCGACGAGCCAGAAACACTGAAGCTTTCTTT; CDR3aa: CASRPPRRARNTEAFF
abundance: -; d_gene: TRBD2; j_gene: TRBJ2-1; v_gene: TRBV4-1; CDR3nt: TGCGCCAGCAGCCATAAGGTAAAAGCGGGATCCTCCAATGAGCAGTTCTTC; CDR3aa: CASSHKVKAGSSNEQFF
abundance: -; d_gene: TRBD1; j_gene: TRBJ2-2; v_gene: TRBV4-3; CDR3nt: TGCGCCAGCAGCCAAGAGGGACAGGGCACCGGGGAGCTGTTTTTT; CDR3aa: CASSQEGQGTGELFF
abundance: -; d_gene: TRBD2; j_gene: TRBJ2-1; v_gene: TRBV5-1; CDR3nt: TGCGCCAGCAGCGGTACGGTTAGCGGGGACTACAATGAGCAGTTCTTC; CDR3aa: CASSGTVSGDYNEQFF
abundance: -; d_gene: -; j_gene: TRBJ2-7; v_gene: TRBV28; CDR3nt: TGTGCCAGCAGTATCCGTACGGGCAGGGAGCAGTACTTC; CDR3aa: CASSIRTGREQYF
abundance: -; d_gene: -; j_gene: TRBJ1-3; v_gene: TRBV6-5; CDR3nt: TGTGCCAGCAGTTATCAGTACTCTGGAAACACCATATATTTT; CDR3aa: CASSYQYSGNTIYF
abundance: -; d_gene: -; j_gene: TRBJ1-2; v_gene: TRBV20-1; CDR3nt: TGCAGTGCTAGAGATAACGATGGCTACACCTTC; CDR3aa: CSARDNDGYTF
abundance: -; d_gene: -; j_gene: TRBJ2-1; v_gene: TRBV6-5; CDR3nt: TGTGCCAGCAGTTCCCTGGCAGGGGTCTCCTACAATGAGCAGTTCTTC; CDR3aa: CASSSLAGVSYNEQFF
abundance: -; d_gene: -; j_gene: TRBJ2-7; v_gene: TRBV10-2; CDR3nt: TGCGCCAGCAGTGACCCCATGAGGCAGGGTGGAAGCTACGAGCAGTACTTC; CDR3aa: CASSDPMRQGGSYEQYF
abundance: -; d_gene: TRBD1; j_gene: TRBJ2-7; v_gene: TRBV5-1; CDR3nt: TGCGCCAGCAGCCCCCAGGGACAGTACTCCTACGAGCAGTACTTC; CDR3aa: CASSPQGQYSYEQYF
abundance: -; d_gene: -; j_gene: TRBJ2-7; v_gene: TRBV6-6; CDR3nt: TGTGCCAGCAGTTACAATCGGGGGTTCGAGCAGTACTTC; CDR3aa: CASSYNRGFEQYF
abundance: -; d_gene: -; j_gene: TRBJ1-2; v_gene: TRBV6-6; CDR3nt: TGTGCCAGCAGTTACGGGCAGGCCTATGGCTACACCTTC; CDR3aa: CASSYGQAYGYTF
abundance: -; d_gene: TRBD1; j_gene: TRBJ2-7; v_gene: TRBV5-1; CDR3nt: TGCGCCAGCAGTCCGCGACAGGGAGAAGCCTACGAGCAGTACTTC; CDR3aa: CASSPRQGEAYEQYF
abundance: -; d_gene: -; j_gene: TRBJ2-2; v_gene: TRBV7-2; CDR3nt: TGTGCCAGCAGCTTAGCGCCAGGGACGGTCACCGGGGAGCTGTTTTTT; CDR3aa: CASSLAPGTVTGELFF
abundance: -; d_gene: -; j_gene: TRBJ2-7; v_gene: TRBV4-3; CDR3nt: -; CDR3aa: CASTSDRAHEQYF
abundance: -; d_gene: -; j_gene: TRBJ1-1; v_gene: TRBV28; CDR3nt: TGTGCCAGCACCGAGGGGGACATGAACACTGAAGCTTTCTTT; CDR3aa: CASTEGDMNTEAFF
abundance: -; d_gene: TRBD2; j_gene: TRBJ2-1; v_gene: TRBV5-1; CDR3nt: TGCGCCAGCAGCTTGGGGACTAGCAGGAATGAGCAGTTCTTC; CDR3aa: CASSLGTSRNEQFF
abundance: -; d_gene: -; j_gene: TRBJ1-5; v_gene: TRBV28; CDR3nt: TGTGCCAGCAGCGCCCTATTCGCCCAGCCCCAGCATTTT; CDR3aa: CASSALFAQPQHF
abundance: -; d_gene: TRBD2; j_gene: TRBJ2-5; v_gene: TRBV10-3; CDR3nt: TGTGCCATCAGTGAGTCTGGAGGGAGGGCCCAAGAGACCCAGTACTTC; CDR3aa: CAISESGGRAQETQYF
abundance: few; d_gene: -; j_gene: TRBJ1-3; v_gene: TRBV19; CDR3nt: TGTGCCAGTAGTATAGGTCTGACTGGAAACACCATATATTTT; CDR3aa: CASSIGLTGNTIYF
abundance: -; d_gene: -; j_gene: TRBJ1-6; v_gene: TRBV7-2; CDR3nt: TGTGCCAGCAGCCCTTGGAGGCAGGCTAATTCACCCCTCCACTTT; CDR3aa: CASSPWRQANSPLHF
abundance: -; d_gene: -; j_gene: TRBJ2-1; v_gene: TRBV2; CDR3nt: TGTGCCAGCGGGGGACCGAGCTCCTACAATGAGCAGTTCTTC; CDR3aa: CASGGPSSYNEQFF
abundance: -; d_gene: TRBD2; j_gene: TRBJ2-7; v_gene: TRBV18; CDR3nt: TGTGCCAGCTCACTTCTTGGGACTAGCGGGAGCCCGTACGAGCAGTACTTC; CDR3aa: CASSLLGTSGSPYEQYF
abundance: -; d_gene: -; j_gene: TRBJ1-4; v_gene: TRBV2; CDR3nt: TGTGCCAGCAGCCCTTTTGGGGAAAAACTGTTTTTT; CDR3aa: CASSPFGEKLFF
abundance: -; d_gene: TRBD1; j_gene: TRBJ1-5; v_gene: TRBV30; CDR3nt: TGTGCCTGGAGTGTTTCCGGGACAGGGAGGGCTCGGAGCAATCAGCCCCAGCATTTT; CDR3aa: CAWSVSGTGRARSNQPQHF
abundance: -; d_gene: -; j_gene: TRBJ2-3; v_gene: TRBV27; CDR3nt: TGTGCCAGCAGACCTCTAGGAGGTGAGGGAGATACGCAGTATTTT; CDR3aa: CASRPLGGEGDTQYF
abundance: -; d_gene: TRBD1; j_gene: TRBJ1-5; v_gene: TRBV5-5; CDR3nt: TGTGCCAGCAGCTTTGGGACAGGGAATCAGCCCCAGCATTTT; CDR3aa: CASSFGTGNQPQHF
abundance: once; d_gene: -; j_gene: TRBJ1-4; v_gene: TRBV6-5; CDR3nt: TGTGCCAGCAGCAACAGTGGGAACGCCTATGAAAAACTGTTTTTT; CDR3aa: CASSNSGNAYEKLFF
abundance: few; d_gene: -; j_gene: TRBJ1-2; v_gene: TRBV15; CDR3nt: TGTGCCACCAGCAGAGATCAAGGGGGCTACACCTTC; CDR3aa: CATSRDQGGYTF
abundance: -; d_gene: -; j_gene: TRBJ2-3; v_gene: TRBV5-1; CDR3nt: TGCGCCAGCAGACGCGTCTCAGACGCAGCAGATACGCAGTATTTT; CDR3aa: CASRRVSDAADTQYF
abundance: -; d_gene: TRBD1; j_gene: TRBJ2-7; v_gene: TRBV5-1; CDR3nt: TGCGCCAGCAGCACAAAAACCGGGACAGGGCTAGAGGAGCAGTACTTC; CDR3aa: CASSTKTGTGLEEQYF